These T cell receptor beta chains were read from a single sample in a study of T cells in Graves' hyperthyroidism and ophthalmopathy. TCRdb re-analysed the multiplex PCR reads in MiXCR, keeping a single row per CDR3 protein. The sample lists 640,000 or so distinct CDR3 sequences, approximately 14% occurring once. Sequences were obtained from blood. These TCRs come from a woman aged 18 to 35 with Graves' ophthalmopathy. Each CDR3 is given with its conserved first and last residue. Fields, in order: CDR3 protein, CDR3 DNA, V gene, D gene, J gene, clone size. A D gene is named only where the DNA matches it firmly. Clone size is shown for a subset of rows, as once, few, many or a class of expanded clone.

CASSLRAEHKNIQYF TGTGCCAGCAGCTTACGGGCTGAACATAAAAACATTCAGTACTTC TRBV13 NA TRBJ2-4 NA
CASSQRYGTAKYQETQYF TGTGCCAGCAGTCAGAGATACGGGACAGCTAAGTACCAAGAGACCCAGTACTTC TRBV12-3/TRBV12-4 TRBD1 TRBJ2-5 many
CASSLTWAGPSYEQYF TGTGCCAGCTCACTCACGTGGGCAGGGCCCTCCTACGAGCAGTACTTC TRBV18 NA TRBJ2-7 many
CASSVGASGRAGETQYF TGTGCCAGCAGCGTAGGAGCTAGCGGGAGGGCCGGGGAGACCCAGTACTTC TRBV9 TRBD2 TRBJ2-5 NA
CASSEWGQQYEQYF TGTGCCAGCAGTGAATGGGGACAGCAGTACGAGCAGTACTTC TRBV6-1 TRBD1 TRBJ2-7 many
CASGLVPVAGVGPHPEQFF TGTGCTAGTGGTTTGGTACCCGTAGCGGGAGTCGGACCACACCCTGAGCAGTTCTTC TRBV12-5 TRBD2 TRBJ2-1 NA
CAGRGLHTGELFF TGTGCCGGCCGCGGCCTACACACCGGGGAGCTGTTTTTT TRBV6-1 NA TRBJ2-2 NA
CASSIRTSTLYEQYF TGTGCCAGTAGTATCCGGACATCCACCCTCTACGAGCAGTACTTC TRBV19 NA TRBJ2-7 many
CASSPTAQIETQYF TGTGCCAGCAGCCCCACGGCACAGATAGAGACCCAGTACTTC TRBV11-3 NA TRBJ2-5 many
CATSRDFAATNEKLFF TGTGCCACCAGCAGAGATTTTGCCGCAACTAATGAAAAACTGTTTTTT TRBV15 NA TRBJ1-4 NA
CASSVGSGTTYEQYF TGTGCCAGCAGCGTAGGTAGCGGGACTACCTACGAGCAGTACTTC TRBV9 TRBD2 TRBJ2-7 few
CASSLDLSNEQFF TGTGCCAGCAGTTTGGATCTGAGCAATGAGCAGTTCTTC TRBV6-1 NA TRBJ2-1 few
CASSQGGVPNTEAFF TGCGCCAGCAGCCAAGGAGGGGTCCCGAACACTGAAGCTTTCTTT TRBV4-3 NA TRBJ1-1 many
CASSEAGGPDEQYF TGTGCCAGCAGCGAAGCGGGAGGGCCGGACGAGCAGTACTTC TRBV7-2 TRBD2 TRBJ2-7 NA
CASSPTGSGFSYEQYF TGTGCCAGCAGCCCAACGGGCAGCGGTTTTTCCTACGAGCAGTACTTC TRBV4-2 NA TRBJ2-7 few
CASSYSGGTGASYEQYF TGTGCCAGCAGTTACAGCGGGGGGACAGGGGCCTCCTACGAGCAGTACTTC TRBV28 NA TRBJ2-7 NA
CASRPTSGTVETQYF TGTGCCAGCAGACCCACTAGCGGGACGGTGGAGACCCAGTACTTC TRBV6-1 TRBD2 TRBJ2-5 NA
CAWSDRAFEQYF TGTGCCTGGAGTGACAGGGCGTTCGAGCAGTACTTC TRBV30 NA TRBJ2-7 many
CASSSWTSGGNEQFF TGTGCCAGCAGTTCTTGGACTAGCGGGGGCAATGAGCAGTTCTTC TRBV6-1 TRBD2 TRBJ2-1 many
CSVEGGTYEQYF TGCAGCGTTGAAGGAGGTACCTACGAGCAGTACTTC TRBV29-1 NA TRBJ2-7 many
CASSLDGVIIEPQHF TGTGCCAGCAGTTTAGACGGCGTTATTATTGAGCCCCAGCATTTT TRBV12-3/TRBV12-4 NA TRBJ1-5 many
CASSEAYSNQPQHF TGTGCCAGCAGTGAGGCTTATAGCAATCAGCCCCAGCATTTT TRBV25-1 NA TRBJ1-5 few
CASRDTENTEAFF TGTGCCAGCAGAGATACAGAGAACACTGAAGCTTTCTTT TRBV2 NA TRBJ1-1 many
CATSRLAPTSTDTQYF TGTGCCACCAGCAGACTAGCGCCAACTAGCACAGATACGCAGTATTTT TRBV15 NA TRBJ2-3 few
CASSLYRQGAEETQYF TGTGCCAGCAGTTTATATCGACAGGGGGCGGAGGAGACCCAGTACTTC TRBV28 TRBD1 TRBJ2-5 NA
CASSLGLGHTEAFF TGTGCCAGCAGTTTAGGATTGGGGCACACTGAAGCTTTCTTT TRBV27 NA TRBJ1-1 many
CASSLYRDGTEAFF TGTGCCAGCTCACTCTACAGGGATGGCACTGAAGCTTTCTTT TRBV18 NA TRBJ1-1 NA
CAISPQGMNTEAFF TGTGCCATCAGCCCACAGGGGATGAACACTGAAGCTTTCTTT TRBV10-3 TRBD1 TRBJ1-1 many
CASRYPGTGDQPQHF TGTGCCAGCAGATACCCAGGGACAGGGGATCAGCCCCAGCATTTT TRBV7-2 TRBD1 TRBJ1-5 once
CASSLSSAGVNEQYF TGTGCCAGCAGCTTATCATCAGCGGGAGTCAACGAGCAGTACTTC TRBV7-8 TRBD2 TRBJ2-7 many
CASSPGTSGRSDTGELFF TGTGCCAGCTCACCCGGGACTAGCGGGAGGTCGGACACCGGGGAGCTGTTTTTT TRBV5-4 TRBD2 TRBJ2-2 NA
CASRMNTGELFF TGTGCCAGCAGGATGAACACCGGGGAGCTGTTTTTT TRBV28 NA TRBJ2-2 few
CASSQGLGQVFRFF TGTGCCAGCAGCCAGGGGTTGGGACAGGTCTTTAGGTTCTTC TRBV3-1 TRBD1 TRBJ2-1 many
CASDYGDRGVDTQYF TGTGCCAGCGATTACGGGGACAGGGGAGTCGATACGCAGTATTTT TRBV2 TRBD1 TRBJ2-3 many
CAISERRNTGELFF TGTGCCATCAGTGAGAGACGGAACACCGGGGAGCTGTTTTTT TRBV10-3 NA TRBJ2-2 NA
CASSTITGDAEAFF TGTGCCAGCAGTACGATTACAGGGGATGCTGAAGCTTTCTTT TRBV6-1 TRBD1 TRBJ1-1 many
CSARAMREGYYEQYF TGCAGTGCTAGAGCGATGCGGGAGGGCTACTACGAGCAGTACTTC TRBV20-1 TRBD2 TRBJ2-7 many
CAWSRRQGSTEAFF TGTGCCTGGAGTAGACGCCAGGGGAGCACTGAAGCTTTCTTT TRBV30 NA TRBJ1-1 NA
CASSPKRLAGVVSYNEQFF TGTGCCAGCAGCCCAAAGAGGCTAGCGGGAGTCGTATCCTACAATGAGCAGTTCTTC TRBV7-9 TRBD2 TRBJ2-1 many
CASSPAFF TGTGCCAGCAGTCCAGCTTTCTTT TRBV12-3/TRBV12-4 NA TRBJ1-1 many
CASSSQRYGYTF TGTGCCAGCAGCTCGCAAAGATATGGCTACACCTTC TRBV5-1 NA TRBJ1-2 NA
CASSHLTSTYEQYF TGTGCCAGCAGTCACCTGACTAGCACCTACGAGCAGTACTTC TRBV28 TRBD2 TRBJ2-7 many
CSAADRVVSYNEQFF TGCAGTGCAGCTGACAGGGTAGTATCCTACAATGAGCAGTTCTTC TRBV20-1 TRBD1 TRBJ2-1 NA
CASLILADSYNEQFF TGTGCCAGCCTAATTCTAGCGGATTCCTACAATGAGCAGTTCTTC TRBV6-2/TRBV6-3 TRBD2 TRBJ2-1 NA
CASSLESLEDLREQYF TGTGCCAGCAGCTTAGAGTCACTGGAGGATTTGAGGGAGCAGTACTTC TRBV7-8 NA TRBJ2-7 many
CASSFTLGNTGELFF TGTGCCAGCAGCTTTACGCTAGGGAACACCGGGGAGCTGTTTTTT TRBV7-9 NA TRBJ2-2 many
CASSLGRDSSTDTQYF TGTGCCAGCAGCTTAGGCCGGGACAGCAGCACAGATACGCAGTATTTT TRBV11-3 TRBD1 TRBJ2-3 many
CASKAGEDNEQFF TGTGCCAGCAAAGCGGGGGAGGACAATGAGCAGTTCTTC TRBV2 TRBD2 TRBJ2-1 many
CASSTGTATYSNQPQHF TGTGCCAGCAGCACCGGGACAGCTACATATAGCAATCAGCCCCAGCATTTT TRBV7-2 TRBD1 TRBJ1-5 many
CASSQVSPTNEQFF TGTGCCAGCAGCCAAGTATCACCAACGAATGAGCAGTTCTTC TRBV4-2 NA TRBJ2-1 few
CARRQGTSGTDEQYF TGTGCCAGAAGACAGGGGACTAGCGGGACGGACGAGCAGTACTTC TRBV2 TRBD2 TRBJ2-7 many
CASSFSGTGGSEQYF TGTGCCAGCAGCTTTTCCGGGACAGGGGGCTCCGAGCAGTACTTC TRBV7-9 TRBD1 TRBJ2-7 many
CASSQDEAGTDSYEQYF TGTGCCAGCAGCCAAGACGAGGCGGGGACTGACTCCTACGAGCAGTACTTC TRBV4-2 NA TRBJ2-7 few
CASTPTDRGAPNTIYF TGTGCCAGCACCCCCACAGACAGGGGGGCGCCGAACACCATATATTTT TRBV6-1 TRBD1 TRBJ1-3 NA